Listed below are T cell receptor beta chains from one sample, sequenced in a study of technical replicates of blood from a handful of donors. The repertoire was sequenced with immunoSEQ multiplex PCR; TCRdb's copy has only in-frame clones and lacks some. The sample yields roughly 90,000 clones, 96% seen once. Input material: T cells isolated from PBMCs. All receptors come from a human donor in good health. CDR3s include the opening cysteine and the closing phenylalanine or tryptophan. Not all rows give a size; the values are once, few, many and, for expanded clones, a class.

>TRBJ1-2|TRBV30|-
CAWDTGGGYGYTF
>TRBJ2-7|TRBV7-3|-
CASSLGTSGSRYLPTF
>TRBJ2-1|TRBV18|-
CASARPDWYNEQFF
>TRBJ2-2|TRBV7-6|-
CASSYSGGNTGELFF
>TRBJ2-1|TRBV12-5|-
CASGLGLAGVNEQFF
>TRBJ2-1|TRBV15|-
CATSRDLGDEQFF
>TRBJ1-1|TRBV6-5|once
CASFAWGLRTEAFF
>TRBJ2-1|TRBV18|-
CASSRTSDYNEQFF
>TRBJ1-1|TRBV7-3|-
CASSLTGGNTEAFF
>TRBJ2-6|TRBV5-6|-
CASSLIRTGYSGANVLTF
>TRBJ2-7|TRBV9|once
CASGQGDPSYEQYF
>TRBJ1-2|TRBV6-5|-
CASSYSGTGTGYTF
>TRBJ2-1|TRBV7-2|once
CASSLGTSFSSYNEQFF
>TRBJ2-7|TRBV29-1|once
CSVDSSYEQYF
>TRBJ2-2|TRBV7-9|once
CASSLVLVTGELFF
>TRBJ2-1|TRBV5-1|-
CASSLEPVANNEQFF
>TRBJ2-7|TRBV7-2|-
CASSPRRGLYEQYF
>TRBJ2-7|TRBV11-1|-
CASSLAPVTGDEQYF
>TRBJ2-1|TRBV29-1|-
CSVTSGRVDEQFF
>TRBJ1-1|TRBV11-2|-
CASFSWTGRPEAFF
>TRBJ2-1|TRBV10-1|-
CASSSPASGRMDEQFF
>TRBJ2-3|TRBV7-2|-
CASSLAFGGTDTQYF
>TRBJ2-7|TRBV30|-
CAWSRDSSYEQYF